This TCR beta chain was obtained from a study of low-dose radiotherapy and immunotherapy resistance in tumors. The overall study: The fractionation for Cohort 1 was 0.5 Gy per fraction every 2 weeks, totaling 6.5 Gy.

The germline V gene encodes CDR1 SGHTA and CDR2 FQGTGA. The CDR3 length is 18 residues. J lost 4 bases, V lost 5 bases, and 14 bases had no gene match. Gene-specific TRAV and TRBV primers were used for first-strand cDNA, covering alpha and beta chains. TCRs were put through approximately 21 PCR cycles of amplification with Phusion. A constant-region primer and the V-primer adapter served as the primer pair. In TCRdb, the reads were re-called with MiXCR into one record per CDR3 protein. The sample carries more than 85,000 distinct CDR3 sequences, 9.4% recorded once. Time point denoted: before trial treatment. Treatment of the donors consisted of nivolumab and ipilimumab (plus aspirin, low-dose cyclophosphamide and low-dose radiotherapy). Advanced solid tumors without tumor-infiltrating lymphocytes were required for inclusion. This clonotype was recorded many times.

Here the sequenced sample was PBMCs, taken before treatment. The receptor comes from a male donor with prostate cancer. The J gene is TRBJ2-3, the V gene TRBV7-3, with TRBD2 matching 11 bases. The CDR3 DNA reads as TGTGCCAGCAGCCATCCCGTACTAGCGGGAGCCCCTTCAGATACGCAGTATTTT. Translation gives CASSHPVLAGAPSDTQYF.